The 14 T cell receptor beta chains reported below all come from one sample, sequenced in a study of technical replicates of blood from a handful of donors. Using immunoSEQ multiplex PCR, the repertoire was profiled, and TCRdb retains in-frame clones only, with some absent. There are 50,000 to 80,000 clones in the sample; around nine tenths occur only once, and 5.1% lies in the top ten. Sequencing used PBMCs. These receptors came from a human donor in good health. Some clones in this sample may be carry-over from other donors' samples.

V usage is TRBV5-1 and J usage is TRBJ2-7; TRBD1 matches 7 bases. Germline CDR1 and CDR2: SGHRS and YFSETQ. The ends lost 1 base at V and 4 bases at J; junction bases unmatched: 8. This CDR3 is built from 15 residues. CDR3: CASSLWQGVAYEQYF. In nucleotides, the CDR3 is TGCGCCAGCAGCTTGTGGCAGGGGGTCGCGTACGAGCAGTACTTC.

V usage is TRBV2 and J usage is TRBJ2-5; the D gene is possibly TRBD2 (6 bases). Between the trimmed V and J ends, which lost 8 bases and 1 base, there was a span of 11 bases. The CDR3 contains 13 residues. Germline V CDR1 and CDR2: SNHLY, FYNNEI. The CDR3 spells CASRMTSQETQYF. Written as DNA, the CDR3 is TGTGCCAGCCGCATGACTAGCCAAGAGACCCAGTACTTC.

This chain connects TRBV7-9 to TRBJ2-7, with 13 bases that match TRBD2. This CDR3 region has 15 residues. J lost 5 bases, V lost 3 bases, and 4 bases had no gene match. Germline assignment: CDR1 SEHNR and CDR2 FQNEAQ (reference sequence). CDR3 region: CASSLGLAGMDEQYF. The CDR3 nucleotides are TGTGCCAGCAGCTTGGGACTAGCGGGAATGGACGAGCAGTACTTC.

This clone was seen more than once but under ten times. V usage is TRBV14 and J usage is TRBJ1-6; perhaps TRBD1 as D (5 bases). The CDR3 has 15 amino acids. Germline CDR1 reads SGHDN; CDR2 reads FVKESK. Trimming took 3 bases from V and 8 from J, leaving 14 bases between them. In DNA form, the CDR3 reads TGTGCCAGCAGCCAGTGGGGCTCGAGGTATTCACCCCTCCACTTT. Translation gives CASSQWGSRYSPLHF.

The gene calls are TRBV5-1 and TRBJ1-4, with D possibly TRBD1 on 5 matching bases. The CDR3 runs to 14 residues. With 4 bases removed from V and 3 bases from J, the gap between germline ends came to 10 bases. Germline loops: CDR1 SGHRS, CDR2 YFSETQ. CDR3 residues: CASSPGGPNEKLFF. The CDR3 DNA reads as TGCGCCAGCAGCCCGGGGGGTCCTAATGAAAAACTGTTTTTT.

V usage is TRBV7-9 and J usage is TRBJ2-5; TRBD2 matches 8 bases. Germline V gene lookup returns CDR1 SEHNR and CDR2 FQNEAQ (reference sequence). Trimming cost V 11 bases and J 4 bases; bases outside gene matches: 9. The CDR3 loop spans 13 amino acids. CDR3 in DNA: TGTGCCGAGGGAGCGGGGGTAGGAGAGACCCAGTACTTC. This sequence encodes CAEGAGVGETQYF.

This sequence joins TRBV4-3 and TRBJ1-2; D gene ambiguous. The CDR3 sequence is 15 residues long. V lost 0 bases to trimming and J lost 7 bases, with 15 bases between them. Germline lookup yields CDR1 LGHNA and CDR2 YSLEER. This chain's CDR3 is CASSQEMNREGGYTF. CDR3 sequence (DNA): TGCGCCAGCAGCCAAGAAATGAACAGAGAAGGTGGCTACACCTTC.

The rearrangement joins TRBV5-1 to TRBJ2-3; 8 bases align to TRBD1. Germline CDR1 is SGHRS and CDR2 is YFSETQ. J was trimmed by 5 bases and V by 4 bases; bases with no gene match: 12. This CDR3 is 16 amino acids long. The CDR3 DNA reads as TGCGCCAGCAGCCAATATGGGGCAGGGGGCCAAGATACGCAGTATTTT. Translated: CASSQYGAGGQDTQYF.

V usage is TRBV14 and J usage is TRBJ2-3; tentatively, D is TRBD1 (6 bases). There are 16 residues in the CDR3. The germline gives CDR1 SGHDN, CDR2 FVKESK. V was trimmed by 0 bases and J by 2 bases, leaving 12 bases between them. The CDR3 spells CASSQEPGATTDTQYF. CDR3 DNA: TGTGCCAGCAGCCAAGAACCAGGGGCCACCACAGATACGCAGTATTTT.

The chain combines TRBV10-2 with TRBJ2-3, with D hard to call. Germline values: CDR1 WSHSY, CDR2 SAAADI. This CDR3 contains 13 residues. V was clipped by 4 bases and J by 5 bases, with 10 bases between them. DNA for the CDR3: TGCGCCAGCAGTGGGTTGGTCGGAGATACGCAGTATTTT. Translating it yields CASSGLVGDTQYF.

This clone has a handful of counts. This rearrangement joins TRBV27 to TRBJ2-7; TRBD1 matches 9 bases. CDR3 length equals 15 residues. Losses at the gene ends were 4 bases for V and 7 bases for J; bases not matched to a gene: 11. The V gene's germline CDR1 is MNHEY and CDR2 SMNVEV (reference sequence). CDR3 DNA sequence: TGTGCCAGCAGTTCCTCCGACAGGGGGTTTAGGGAGCAGTACTTC. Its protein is CASSSSDRGFREQYF.

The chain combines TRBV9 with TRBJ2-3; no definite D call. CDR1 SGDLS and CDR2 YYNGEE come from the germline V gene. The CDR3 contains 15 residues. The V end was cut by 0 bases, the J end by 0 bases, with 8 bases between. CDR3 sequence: CASSVDPHSTDTQYF. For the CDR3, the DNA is TGTGCCAGCAGCGTAGATCCCCATAGCACAGATACGCAGTATTTT.

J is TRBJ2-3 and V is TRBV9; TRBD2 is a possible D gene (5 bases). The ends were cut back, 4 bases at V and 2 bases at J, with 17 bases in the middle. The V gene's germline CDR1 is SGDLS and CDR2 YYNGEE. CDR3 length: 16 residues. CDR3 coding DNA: TGTGCCAGCAGCTCCGGACTGGCGGACCTCACAGATACGCAGTATTTT. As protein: CASSSGLADLTDTQYF.

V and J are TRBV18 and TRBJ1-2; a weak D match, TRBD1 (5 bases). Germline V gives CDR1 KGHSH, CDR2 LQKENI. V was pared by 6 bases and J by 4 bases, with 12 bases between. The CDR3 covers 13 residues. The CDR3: CASSERQSYGYTF. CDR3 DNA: TGTGCCAGCTCCGAGCGACAGAGCTATGGCTACACCTTC.